Each of the 8 T cell receptor beta chains below was sequenced from the same sample in a study of T cell responses to AZD1222 COVID-19 vaccine. This table comes from immunoSEQ multiplex PCR, and its TCRdb copy is limited to in-frame clones, with some not included. This repertoire shows about 140,000 clones, 90% found once; its top ten account for 3.4%. The starting material was peripheral blood, obtained on day 0 of AZD1222 vaccination. Receptors were obtained from an adult in good health.

The J gene is TRBJ2-7, the V gene TRBV9; a weak D match, TRBD2 (5 bases). The CDR3 spans 12 residues. Per germline, CDR1 SGDLS and CDR2 YYNGEE. The V end was cut by 0 bases, the J end by 10 bases, with 11 bases between. CDR3 sequence reads: CASSVARGNQYF. CDR3 sequence (DNA): TGTGCCAGCAGCGTAGCTCGGGGAAACCAGTACTTC.

V gene TRBV5-6 combines with J gene TRBJ2-5; maybe TRBD1 (5 bases). Deletions cut 4 bases from V and 7 bases from J, with 11 bases between. Germline lookup yields CDR1 SGHDT and CDR2 YYEEEE. The CDR3 extends over 12 amino acids. CDR3 nucleotide sequence: TGTGCCAGCAGCCTGAGTACAGGGACCCAGTACTTC. It codes for CASSLSTGTQYF.

In its sample, this clone was seen a few times. This chain links TRBV5-1 with TRBJ2-1; TRBD2 aligns across 16 bases. The length of the CDR3 is 19 residues. Per germline, CDR1 SGHRS and CDR2 YFSETQ. The junction had 7 bases not matched to a gene; V was cut back by 4 bases and J by 0 bases. Here the CDR3 DNA reads TGCGCCAGCAGCCCGGGACTAGCGGGGGGGTCCCGCTCCTACAATGAGCAGTTCTTC. Translation gives CASSPGLAGGSRSYNEQFF. The full variable domain, in which reference TRBV5-1 and TRBJ2-1 provide the parts outside the CDR3, is KAGVTQTPRYLIKTRGQQVTLSCSPISGHRSVSWYQQTPGQGLQFLFEYFSETQRNKGNFPGRFSGRQFSNSRSEMNVSTLELGDSALYLCASSPGLAGGSRSYNEQFFGPGTRLTVL.

The chain employs TRBV14 and TRBJ2-7, with D uncertain. Germline values: CDR1 SGHDN, CDR2 FVKESK. The V and J ends lost 0 bases and 7 bases respectively, with 10 bases between them. The length of the CDR3 is 13 residues. The DNA for the CDR3 is TGTGCCAGCAGCCAAGACCACTATAGGGAGCAGTACTTC. Its protein is CASSQDHYREQYF.

This chain links TRBV19 with TRBJ1-2; maybe TRBD1 (6 bases). This CDR3 contains 14 residues. Looked up from germline, CDR1 is LNHDA and CDR2 is SQIVND (reference sequence). V was clipped by 6 bases and J by 2 bases, with 13 bases between them. CDR3 DNA sequence: TGTGCCAGTAGGGGATCCCAGGGGAACTATGGCTACACCTTC. Translating it yields CASRGSQGNYGYTF.

The chain has TRBV30 and TRBJ2-1; no clear D gene. CDR3 size: 11 residues. V gave up 3 bases and J gave up 10 bases, with 10 bases separating them. Germline CDR1 is GTSNPN and CDR2 is SVGIG (reference sequence). CDR3 in DNA: TGTGCCTGGAGGGAAAAAGGGGAGCAGTTCTTC. Its protein is CAWREKGEQFF.

The chain couples TRBV7-9 to TRBJ2-5; possibly TRBD2 for D (5 bases). Germline assignment: CDR1 SEHNR and CDR2 FQNEAQ (reference sequence). With 5 bases removed from V and 4 bases from J, the gap between germline ends came to 26 bases. The CDR3 sequence is 18 residues long. CDR3 residues: CASSLGVSTADRAETQYF. CDR3 nucleotide sequence: TGTGCCAGCAGCCTCGGGGTTTCTACCGCCGACCGGGCAGAGACCCAGTACTTC. Full variable domain (outside the CDR3, taken from reference TRBV7-9 and TRBJ2-5): DTGVSQNPRHKITKRGQNVTFRCDPISEHNRLYWYRQTLGQGPEFLTYFQNEAQLEKSRLLSDRFSAERPKGSFSTLEIQRTEQGDSAMYLCASSLGVSTADRAETQYFGPGTRLLVL.

J is TRBJ1-4 and V is TRBV14, with D perhaps TRBD1 (5 bases). V shed 4 bases and J shed 4 bases, with 10 bases lying between them. CDR3 length: 14 residues. Germline V gene data show CDR1 as SGHDN and CDR2 as FVKESK. DNA for the CDR3: TGTGCCAGCAGCCGCGTGGGGGGTAATGAAAAACTGTTTTTT. This sequence encodes CASSRVGGNEKLFF.